This TCR beta chain derives from a study of T cell changes during pregnancy in multiple sclerosis. Sequenced by immunoSEQ multiplex PCR; TCRdb stores in-frame clones only, minus some. The sample lists more than 85,000 clones; roughly nine tenths were seen once. The CDR3 contains 14 residues. The germline gives CDR1 SGHRS, CDR2 YFSETQ. V was clipped by 3 bases and J by 7 bases, with 13 bases between them. The starting material was peripheral blood, obtained in the second trimester of pregnancy. This receptor was obtained from a female donor with multiple sclerosis, enrolled in a pregnancy study. The V and J genes are TRBV5-1 and TRBJ2-2; weak D call: TRBD1 (6 bases). The chain's CDR3 is CASSWVGANGELFF. CDR3 coding DNA: TGCGCCAGCAGCTGGGTGGGGGCGAACGGGGAGCTGTTTTTT.